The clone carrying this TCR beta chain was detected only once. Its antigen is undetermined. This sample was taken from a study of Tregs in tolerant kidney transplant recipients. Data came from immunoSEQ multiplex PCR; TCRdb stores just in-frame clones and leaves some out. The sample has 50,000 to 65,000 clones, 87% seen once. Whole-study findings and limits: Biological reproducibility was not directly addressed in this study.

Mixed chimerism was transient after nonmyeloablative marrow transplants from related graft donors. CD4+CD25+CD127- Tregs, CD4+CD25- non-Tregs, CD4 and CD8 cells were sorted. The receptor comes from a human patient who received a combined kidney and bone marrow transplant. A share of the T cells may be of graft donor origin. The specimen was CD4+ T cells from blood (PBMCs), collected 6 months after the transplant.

The CDR3, as DNA: TGCAGCGTTGAAAGGGGGCTTGGGTACACTGAAGCTTTCTTT. This translates into CSVERGLGYTEAFF. V usage is TRBV29-1 and J usage is TRBJ1-1; 7 nucleotides line up with TRBD1. CDR1 and CDR2 from the germline V gene are SQVTM and ANQGSEA. The ends lost 2 bases at V and 3 bases at J; junction bases unmatched: 6. CDR3 length: 14 amino acids.